The next 3 T cell receptor beta chains were all read from a single sample in a study of shared clonotypes between healthy human individuals. TCRdb's table, derived via immunoSEQ multiplex PCR, lists solely in-frame clones and lacks some. The sample lists some 1.5 million clones; 95% to 99% were seen once. The sample consisted of naive CD4+ T cells sorted from blood. Documented subset: CD45RA+ positively selected. The receptors were sampled from a man aged 30 to 45 in good health.

J is TRBJ1-5 and V is TRBV18; D unresolved. Deletions cut 1 base from V and 2 bases from J, with 3 bases between. CDR3 length: 13 residues. Looked up from germline, CDR1 is KGHSH and CDR2 is LQKENI. The CDR3 bases are TGTGCCAGCTCACCACGCCGCAATCAGCCCCAGCATTTT. This codes for CASSPRRNQPQHF.

The chain is built from TRBV28 and TRBJ2-1, with D possibly matching TRBD1 (8 bases). V lost 7 bases and J 1 base, leaving 17 bases between the germline ends. Germline values: CDR1 MDHEN, CDR2 SYDVKM. This CDR3 contains 16 residues. The CDR3 here is CASKAGQGGSYNEQFF. The CDR3 DNA reads TGTGCCAGCAAAGCCGGACAGGGAGGGTCCTACAATGAGCAGTTCTTC. Variable domain in full (rest from reference TRBV28 and TRBJ2-1): DVKVTQSSRYLVKRTGEKVFLECVQDMDHENMFWYRQDPGLGLRLIYFSYDVKMKEKGDIPEGYSVSREKKERFSLILESASTNQTSMYLCASKAGQGGSYNEQFFGPGTRLTVL.

V is TRBV28 and J is TRBJ1-4; D is undetermined. CDR3 length: 12 residues. Germline assignment: CDR1 MDHEN and CDR2 SYDVKM. Deletions cut 3 bases from V and 7 bases from J, with 6 bases between. CDR3 coding DNA: TGTGCCAGCAGTTTCCCCGGTGAAAAACTGTTTTTT. Protein sequence: CASSFPGEKLFF.